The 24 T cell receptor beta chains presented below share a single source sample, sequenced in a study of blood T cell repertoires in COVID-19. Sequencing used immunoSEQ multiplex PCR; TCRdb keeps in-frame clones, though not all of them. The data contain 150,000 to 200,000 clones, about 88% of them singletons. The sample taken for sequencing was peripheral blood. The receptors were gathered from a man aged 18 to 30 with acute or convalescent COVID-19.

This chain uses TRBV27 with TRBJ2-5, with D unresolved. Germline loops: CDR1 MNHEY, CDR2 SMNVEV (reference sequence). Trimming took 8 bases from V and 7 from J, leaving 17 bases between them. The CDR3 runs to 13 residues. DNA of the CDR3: TGTGCCAGCGGGTCCCCACCGGCAGGGACCCAGTACTTC. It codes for CASGSPPAGTQYF.

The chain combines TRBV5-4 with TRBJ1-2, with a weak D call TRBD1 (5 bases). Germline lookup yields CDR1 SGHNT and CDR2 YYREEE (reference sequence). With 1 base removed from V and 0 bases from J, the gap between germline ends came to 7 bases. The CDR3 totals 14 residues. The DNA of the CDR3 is TGTGCCAGCAGCTTGACAGGTTCTAACTATGGCTACACCTTC. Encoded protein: CASSLTGSNYGYTF.

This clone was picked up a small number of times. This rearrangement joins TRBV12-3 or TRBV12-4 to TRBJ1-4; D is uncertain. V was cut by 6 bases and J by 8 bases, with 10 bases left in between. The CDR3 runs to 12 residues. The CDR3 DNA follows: TGTGCCAGCAGCCAAAATGGCGAAAAACTGTTTTTT. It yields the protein CASSQNGEKLFF.

CDR3 amino acids: CASSLGTYYNEQFF. The CDR3 region has the DNA TGCGCCAGCAGCTTGGGGACATACTACAATGAGCAGTTCTTC. This chain connects TRBV5-1 to TRBJ2-1; D is perhaps TRBD1 (5 bases). Trimming pared 0 bases from V and 3 bases from J, leaving 7 bases between. Germline CDR1 SGHRS, CDR2 YFSETQ. There are 14 residues in the CDR3.

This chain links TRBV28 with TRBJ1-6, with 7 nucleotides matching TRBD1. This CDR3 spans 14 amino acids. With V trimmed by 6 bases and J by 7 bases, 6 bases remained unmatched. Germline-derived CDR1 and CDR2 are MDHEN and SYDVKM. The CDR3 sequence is CASRLGQTNSPLHF. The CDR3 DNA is TGTGCCAGCAGACTGGGACAGACAAATTCACCCCTCCACTTT.

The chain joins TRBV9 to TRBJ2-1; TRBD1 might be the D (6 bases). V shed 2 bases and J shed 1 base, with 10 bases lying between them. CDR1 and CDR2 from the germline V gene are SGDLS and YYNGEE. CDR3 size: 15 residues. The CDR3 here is CASSVWTDSYNEQFF. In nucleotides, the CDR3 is TGTGCCAGCAGCGTCTGGACAGATTCCTACAATGAGCAGTTCTTC.

For the CDR3, the DNA is TGTGCCAGCAGCGGTCATGGCGGGGCTCGGCAGCCCCAGCATTTT. This codes for CASSGHGGARQPQHF. The genes are TRBV21-1 and TRBJ1-5. TRBV21-1 represents a pseudogene. The CDR3 length is 15 residues.

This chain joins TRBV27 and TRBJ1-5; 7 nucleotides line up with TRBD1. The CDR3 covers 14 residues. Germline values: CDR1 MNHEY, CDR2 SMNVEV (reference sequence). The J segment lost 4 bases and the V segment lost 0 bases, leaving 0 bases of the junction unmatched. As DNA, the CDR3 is TGTGCCAGCAGTTTATCGACAGGGAATCAGCCCCAGCATTTT. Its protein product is CASSLSTGNQPQHF.

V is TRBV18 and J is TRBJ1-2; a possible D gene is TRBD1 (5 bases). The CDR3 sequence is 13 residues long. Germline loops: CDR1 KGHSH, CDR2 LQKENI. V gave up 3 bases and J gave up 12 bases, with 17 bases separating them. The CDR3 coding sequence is TGTGCCAGCTCACCTCAGGGCACCCACTTGGACACCTTC. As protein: CASSPQGTHLDTF.

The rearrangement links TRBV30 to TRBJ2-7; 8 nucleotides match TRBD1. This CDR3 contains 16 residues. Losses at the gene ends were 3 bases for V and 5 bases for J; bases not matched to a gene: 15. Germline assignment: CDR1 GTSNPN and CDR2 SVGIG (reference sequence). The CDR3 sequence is CAWSALFLDRGHEQYF. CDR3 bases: TGTGCCTGGAGCGCTCTCTTCCTAGACAGGGGTCACGAGCAGTACTTC.

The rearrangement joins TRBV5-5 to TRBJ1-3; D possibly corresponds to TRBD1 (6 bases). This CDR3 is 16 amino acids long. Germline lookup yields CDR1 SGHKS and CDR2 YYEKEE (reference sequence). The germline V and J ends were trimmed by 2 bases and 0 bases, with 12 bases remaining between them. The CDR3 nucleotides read TGTGCCAGCAGCTTACAGACAGGCAGCTCTGGAAACACCATATATTTT. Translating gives CASSLQTGSSGNTIYF.

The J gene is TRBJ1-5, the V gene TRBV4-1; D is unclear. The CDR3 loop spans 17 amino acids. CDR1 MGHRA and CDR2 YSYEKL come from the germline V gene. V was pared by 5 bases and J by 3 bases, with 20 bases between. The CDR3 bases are TGCGCCAGCAGCTCCATTCCTCGTTCGGGGAACAATCAGCCCCAGCATTTT. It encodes CASSSIPRSGNNQPQHF.

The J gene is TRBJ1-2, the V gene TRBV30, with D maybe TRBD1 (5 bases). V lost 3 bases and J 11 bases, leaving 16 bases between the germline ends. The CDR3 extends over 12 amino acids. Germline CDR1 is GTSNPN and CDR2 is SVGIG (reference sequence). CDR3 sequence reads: CAWSQGLWNYTF. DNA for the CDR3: TGTGCCTGGAGCCAGGGTCTATGGAATTACACCTTC.

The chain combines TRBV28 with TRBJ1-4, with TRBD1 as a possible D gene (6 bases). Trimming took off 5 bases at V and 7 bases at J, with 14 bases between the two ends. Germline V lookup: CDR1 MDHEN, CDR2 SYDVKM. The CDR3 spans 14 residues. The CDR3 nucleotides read TGTGCCAGCAGTGCCAACAGGGAGGGTGAAAAACTGTTTTTT. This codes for CASSANREGEKLFF.

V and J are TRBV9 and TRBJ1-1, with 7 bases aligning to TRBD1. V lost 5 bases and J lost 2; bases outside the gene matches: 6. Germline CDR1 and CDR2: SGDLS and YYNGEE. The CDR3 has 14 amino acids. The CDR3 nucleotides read TGTGCCAGCAGGCCCGGGACAGAAAACACTGAAGCTTTCTTT. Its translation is CASRPGTENTEAFF.

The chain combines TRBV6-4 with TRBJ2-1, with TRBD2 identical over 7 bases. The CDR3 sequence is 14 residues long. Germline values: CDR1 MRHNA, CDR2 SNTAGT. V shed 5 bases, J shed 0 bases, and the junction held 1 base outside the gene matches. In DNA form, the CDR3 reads TGTGCCAGCAGTCGGACTAGCTCCTACAATGAGCAGTTCTTC. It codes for CASSRTSSYNEQFF.

The CDR3 nucleotides read TGTGCCAGCAGTGAACACTTTAGCAATCAGCCCCAGCATTTT. Its translation is CASSEHFSNQPQHF. J is TRBJ1-5 and V is TRBV6-1; D uncertain. With 2 bases removed from V and 0 bases from J, the gap between germline ends came to 5 bases. The CDR3 is 14 amino acids. Per germline, CDR1 MNHNS and CDR2 SASEGT.

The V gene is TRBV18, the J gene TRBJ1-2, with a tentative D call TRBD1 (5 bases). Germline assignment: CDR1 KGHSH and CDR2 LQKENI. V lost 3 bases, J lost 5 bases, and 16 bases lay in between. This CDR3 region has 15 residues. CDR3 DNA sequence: TGTGCCAGCTCACCGGACGGCTTCGGGGGATATGGCTACACCTTC. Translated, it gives CASSPDGFGGYGYTF.

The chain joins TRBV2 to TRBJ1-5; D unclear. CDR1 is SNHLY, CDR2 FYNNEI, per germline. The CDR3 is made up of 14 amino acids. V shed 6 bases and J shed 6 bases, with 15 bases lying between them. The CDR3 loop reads CASSADGEGQPQHF. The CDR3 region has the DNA TGTGCCAGCAGCGCGGACGGCGAGGGTCAGCCCCAGCATTTT.

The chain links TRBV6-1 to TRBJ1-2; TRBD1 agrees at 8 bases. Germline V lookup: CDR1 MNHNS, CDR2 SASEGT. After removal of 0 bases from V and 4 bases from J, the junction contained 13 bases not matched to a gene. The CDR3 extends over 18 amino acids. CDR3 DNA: TGTGCCAGCAGTGAAGCCTGGGGGACAGGTCGAAACCGCTATGGCTACACCTTC. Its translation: CASSEAWGTGRNRYGYTF.

The CDR3 region has the DNA TGTGCCAGCAGCGCCGGGACAGGGAGTAACTATGGCTACACCTTC. It translates to CASSAGTGSNYGYTF. This chain uses TRBV7-6 with TRBJ1-2, with TRBD1 matching 9 bases. The CDR3 contains 15 residues. CDR1 and CDR2 (germline): SGHVS, FNYEAQ. The V gene end was trimmed by 5 bases and the J gene end by 1 base; junction bases not matched to a gene: 5.

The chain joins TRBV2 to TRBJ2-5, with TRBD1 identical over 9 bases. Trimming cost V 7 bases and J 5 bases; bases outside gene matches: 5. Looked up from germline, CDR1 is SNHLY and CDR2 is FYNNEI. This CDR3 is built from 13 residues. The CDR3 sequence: CASTNRGQETQYF. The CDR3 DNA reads TGTGCCAGCACTAACAGGGGGCAGGAGACCCAGTACTTC.

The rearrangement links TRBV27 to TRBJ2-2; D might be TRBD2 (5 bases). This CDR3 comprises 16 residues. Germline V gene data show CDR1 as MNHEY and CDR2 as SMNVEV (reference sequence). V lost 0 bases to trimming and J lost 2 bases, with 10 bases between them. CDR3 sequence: CASSLSLGVNTGELFF. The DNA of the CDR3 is TGTGCCAGCAGTTTATCACTCGGGGTTAACACCGGGGAGCTGTTTTTT.

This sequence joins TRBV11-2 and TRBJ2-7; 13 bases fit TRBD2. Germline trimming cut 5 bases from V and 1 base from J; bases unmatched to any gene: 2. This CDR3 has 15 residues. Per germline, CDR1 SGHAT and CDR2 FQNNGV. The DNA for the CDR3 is TGTGCCAGCAGCAAACTAGCGGGGGGGTCCTACGAGCAGTACTTC. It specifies CASSKLAGGSYEQYF.